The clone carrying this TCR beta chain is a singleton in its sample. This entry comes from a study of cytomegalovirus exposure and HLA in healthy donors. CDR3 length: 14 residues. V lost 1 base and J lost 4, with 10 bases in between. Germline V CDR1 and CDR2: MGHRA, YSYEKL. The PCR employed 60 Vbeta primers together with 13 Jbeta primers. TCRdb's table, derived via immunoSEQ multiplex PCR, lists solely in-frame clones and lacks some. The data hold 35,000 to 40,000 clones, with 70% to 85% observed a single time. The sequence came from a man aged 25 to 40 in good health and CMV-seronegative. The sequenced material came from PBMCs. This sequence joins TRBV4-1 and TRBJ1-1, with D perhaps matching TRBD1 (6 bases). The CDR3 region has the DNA TGCGCCAGCAGCCAAGGTCAGGGGACCACTGAAGCTTTCTTT. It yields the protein CASSQGQGTTEAFF.